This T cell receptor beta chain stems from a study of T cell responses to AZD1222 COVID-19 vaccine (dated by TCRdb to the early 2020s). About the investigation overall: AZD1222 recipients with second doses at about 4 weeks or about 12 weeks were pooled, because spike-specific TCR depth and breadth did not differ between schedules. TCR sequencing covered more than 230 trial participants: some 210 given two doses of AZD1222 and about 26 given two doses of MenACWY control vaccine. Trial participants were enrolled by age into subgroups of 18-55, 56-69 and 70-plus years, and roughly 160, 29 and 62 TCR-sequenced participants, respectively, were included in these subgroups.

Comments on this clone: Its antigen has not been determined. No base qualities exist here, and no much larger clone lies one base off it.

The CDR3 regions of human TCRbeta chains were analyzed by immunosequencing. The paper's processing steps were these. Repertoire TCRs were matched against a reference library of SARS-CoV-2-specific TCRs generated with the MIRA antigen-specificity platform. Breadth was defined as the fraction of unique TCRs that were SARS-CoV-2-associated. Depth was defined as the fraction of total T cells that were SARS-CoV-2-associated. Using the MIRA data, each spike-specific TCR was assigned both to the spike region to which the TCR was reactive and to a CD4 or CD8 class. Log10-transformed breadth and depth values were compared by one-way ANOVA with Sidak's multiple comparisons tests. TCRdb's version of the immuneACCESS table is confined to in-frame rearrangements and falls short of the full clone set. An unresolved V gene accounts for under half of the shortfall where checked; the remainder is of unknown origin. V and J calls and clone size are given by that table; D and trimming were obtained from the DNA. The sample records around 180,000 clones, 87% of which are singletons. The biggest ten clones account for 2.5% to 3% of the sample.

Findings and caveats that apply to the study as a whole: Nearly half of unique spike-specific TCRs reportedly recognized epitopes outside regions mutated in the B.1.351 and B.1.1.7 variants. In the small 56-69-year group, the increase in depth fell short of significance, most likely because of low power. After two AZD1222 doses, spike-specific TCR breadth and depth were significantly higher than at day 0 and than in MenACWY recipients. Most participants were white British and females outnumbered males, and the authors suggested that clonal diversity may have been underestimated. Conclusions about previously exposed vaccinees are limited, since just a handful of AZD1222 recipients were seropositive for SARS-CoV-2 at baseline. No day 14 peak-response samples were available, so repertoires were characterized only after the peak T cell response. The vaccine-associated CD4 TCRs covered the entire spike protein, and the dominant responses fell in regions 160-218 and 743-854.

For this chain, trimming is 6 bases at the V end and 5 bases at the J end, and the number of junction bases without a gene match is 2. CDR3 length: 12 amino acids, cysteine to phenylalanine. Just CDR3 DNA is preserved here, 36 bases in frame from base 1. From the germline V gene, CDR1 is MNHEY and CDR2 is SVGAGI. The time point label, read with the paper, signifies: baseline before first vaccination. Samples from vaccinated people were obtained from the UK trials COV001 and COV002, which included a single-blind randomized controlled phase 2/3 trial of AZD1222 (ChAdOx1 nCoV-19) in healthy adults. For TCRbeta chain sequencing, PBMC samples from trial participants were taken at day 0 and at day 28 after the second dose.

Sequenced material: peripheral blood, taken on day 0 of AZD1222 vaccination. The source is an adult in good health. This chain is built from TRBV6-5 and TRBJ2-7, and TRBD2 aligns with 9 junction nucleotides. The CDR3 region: CASRGLAHEQYF. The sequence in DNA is TGTGCCAGCAGGGGACTAGCCCACGAGCAGTACTTC.